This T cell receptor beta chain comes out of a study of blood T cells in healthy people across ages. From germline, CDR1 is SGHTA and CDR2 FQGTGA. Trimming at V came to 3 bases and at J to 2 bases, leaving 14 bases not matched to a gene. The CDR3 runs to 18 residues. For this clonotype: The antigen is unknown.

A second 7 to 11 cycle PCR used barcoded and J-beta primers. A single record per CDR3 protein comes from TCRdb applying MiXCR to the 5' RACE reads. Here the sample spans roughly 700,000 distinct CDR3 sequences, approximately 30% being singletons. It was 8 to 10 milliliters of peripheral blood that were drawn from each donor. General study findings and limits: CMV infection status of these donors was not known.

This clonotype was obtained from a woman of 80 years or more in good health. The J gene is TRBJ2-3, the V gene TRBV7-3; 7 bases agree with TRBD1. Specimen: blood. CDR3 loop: CASSLGPPDRVHTDTQYF. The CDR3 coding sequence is TGTGCCAGCAGCTTGGGGCCCCCTGACAGGGTCCACACAGATACGCAGTATTTT.